This T cell receptor beta chain appears in the sequencing data of a study of T cells in Graves' hyperthyroidism and ophthalmopathy. The CDR3 contains 16 residues. With V trimmed by 6 bases and J by 6 bases, 10 bases remained unmatched. The germline V gene encodes CDR1 ENHRY and CDR2 SYGVKD. This clonotype came up a few times. The investigators amplified TCR beta CDR3 regions from RNA transcripts. The HTBI set primed first-round TCR CDR3 RT-PCR. MiXCR, run by TCRdb on the multiplex PCR reads, gives a single entry per CDR3 protein. Seen here are about 380,000 distinct CDR3 sequences, approximately 14% observed once, and the top ten hold less than 20%.

V gene TRBV10-3 combines with J gene TRBJ2-1; 11 bases align to TRBD2. The sequenced material came from blood. The clonotype comes from a woman under 40 with Graves' ophthalmopathy. CDR3 protein: CAIRAGASGGRNEQFF. In DNA, the CDR3 is TGTGCCATCAGGGCCGGGGCTAGCGGGGGGCGCAATGAGCAGTTCTTC.